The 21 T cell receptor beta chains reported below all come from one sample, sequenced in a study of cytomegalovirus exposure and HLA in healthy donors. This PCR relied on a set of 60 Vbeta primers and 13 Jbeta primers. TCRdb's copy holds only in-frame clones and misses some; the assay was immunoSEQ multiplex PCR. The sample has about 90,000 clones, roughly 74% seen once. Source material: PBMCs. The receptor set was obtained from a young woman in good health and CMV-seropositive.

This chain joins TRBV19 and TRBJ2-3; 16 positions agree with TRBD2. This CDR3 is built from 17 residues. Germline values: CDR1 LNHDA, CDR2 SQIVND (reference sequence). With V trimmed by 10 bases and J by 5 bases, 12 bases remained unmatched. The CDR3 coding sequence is TGTGCCACCCTGGGACTAGCGGGGGGGCCAGAGGGAGATACGCAGTATTTT. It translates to CATLGLAGGPEGDTQYF.

CDR3: CARSLPGQRLFRTDTQYF. The CDR3 nucleotides read TGTGCCAGAAGCTTGCCCGGACAGCGCCTCTTCCGCACAGATACGCAGTATTTT. The V call is TRBV5-3, the J call TRBJ2-3; weak D call: TRBD1 (6 bases). TRBV5-3 is reported as an ORF; its role is uncertain. V dropped 1 base and J dropped 1 base, with 19 bases sitting between them. This CDR3 spans 18 amino acids.

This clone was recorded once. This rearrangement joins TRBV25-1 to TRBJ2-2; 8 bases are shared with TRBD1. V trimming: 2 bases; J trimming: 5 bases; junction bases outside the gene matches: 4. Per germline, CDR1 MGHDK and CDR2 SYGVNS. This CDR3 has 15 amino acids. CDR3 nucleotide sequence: TGTGCCAGCAGTGAAGGACAGGGACGAACCGGGGAGCTGTTTTTT. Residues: CASSEGQGRTGELFF.

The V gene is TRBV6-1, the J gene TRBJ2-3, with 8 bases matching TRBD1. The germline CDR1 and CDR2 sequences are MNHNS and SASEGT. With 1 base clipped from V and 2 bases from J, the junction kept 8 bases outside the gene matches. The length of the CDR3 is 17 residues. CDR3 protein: CASSEGTGWQNTDTQYF. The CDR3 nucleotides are TGTGCCAGCAGTGAAGGGACAGGGTGGCAGAACACAGATACGCAGTATTTT.

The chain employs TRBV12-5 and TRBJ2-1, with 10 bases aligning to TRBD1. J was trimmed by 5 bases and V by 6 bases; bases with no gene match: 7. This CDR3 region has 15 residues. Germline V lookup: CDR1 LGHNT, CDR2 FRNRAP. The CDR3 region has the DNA TGTGCTAGTGGCCCCCGGGACAGGGGTAACAATGAGCAGTTCTTC. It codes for CASGPRDRGNNEQFF.

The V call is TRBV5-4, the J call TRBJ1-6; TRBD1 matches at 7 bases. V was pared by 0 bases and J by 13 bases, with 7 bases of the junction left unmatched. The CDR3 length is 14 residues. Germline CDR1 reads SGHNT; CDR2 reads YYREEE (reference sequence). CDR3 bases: TGTGCCAGCAGCTTGGGTCGCTCACAGGGGCCCCTCCACTTT. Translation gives CASSLGRSQGPLHF.

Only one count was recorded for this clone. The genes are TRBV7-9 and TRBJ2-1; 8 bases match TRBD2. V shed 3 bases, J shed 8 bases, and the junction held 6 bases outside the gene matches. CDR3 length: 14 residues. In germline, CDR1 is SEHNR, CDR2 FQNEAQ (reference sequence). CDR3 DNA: TGTGCCAGCAGCTTCCCGGGACTAGATGATGAGCAGTTCTTC. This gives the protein CASSFPGLDDEQFF.

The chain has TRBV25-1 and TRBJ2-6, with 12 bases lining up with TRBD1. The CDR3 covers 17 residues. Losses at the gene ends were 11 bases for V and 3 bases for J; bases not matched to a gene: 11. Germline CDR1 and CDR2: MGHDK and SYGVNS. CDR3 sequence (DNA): TGTGCCCCCCGACCGGGACAGGGGGCAGTTGGGGCCAACGTCCTGACTTTC. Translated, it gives CAPRPGQGAVGANVLTF.

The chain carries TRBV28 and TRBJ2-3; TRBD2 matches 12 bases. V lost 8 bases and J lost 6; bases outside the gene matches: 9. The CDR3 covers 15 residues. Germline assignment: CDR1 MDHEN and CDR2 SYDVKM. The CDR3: CASVAPGLAGDTQYF. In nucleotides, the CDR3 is TGTGCCAGCGTGGCCCCGGGACTAGCGGGTGATACGCAGTATTTT.

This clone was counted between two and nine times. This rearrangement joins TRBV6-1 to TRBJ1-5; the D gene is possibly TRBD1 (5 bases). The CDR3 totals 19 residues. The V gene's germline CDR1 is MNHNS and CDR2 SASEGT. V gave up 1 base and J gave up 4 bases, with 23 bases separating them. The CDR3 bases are TGTGCCAGCAGTGAAGATCCCGACAGTAGCTCGATTAAGAATCAGCCCCAGCATTTT. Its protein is CASSEDPDSSSIKNQPQHF.

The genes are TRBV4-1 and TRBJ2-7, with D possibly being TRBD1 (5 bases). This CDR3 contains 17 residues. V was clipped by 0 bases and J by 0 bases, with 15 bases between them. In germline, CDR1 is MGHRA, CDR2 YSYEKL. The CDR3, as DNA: TGCGCCAGCAGCCAAGATAGAGGACATCAGAGCTCCTACGAGCAGTACTTC. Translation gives CASSQDRGHQSSYEQYF.

The CDR3 sequence: CASSMWAGGYNQPQHF. The DNA for the CDR3 is TGTGCCAGCAGCATGTGGGCAGGGGGCTACAATCAGCCCCAGCATTTT. The V and J genes are TRBV7-2 and TRBJ1-5; TRBD1 agrees at 8 bases. Germline-derived CDR1 and CDR2 are SGHTA and FQGNSA. V trimming: 5 bases; J trimming: 3 bases; junction bases outside the gene matches: 9. CDR3 length equals 16 residues.

The CDR3 reads CASSVARDRTNYGYTF. The CDR3 nucleotides read TGTGCCAGCAGCGTAGCGAGGGACAGAACTAACTATGGCTACACCTTC. This rearrangement joins TRBV9 to TRBJ1-2; 7 positions agree with TRBD1. This CDR3 has 16 amino acids. Trimming cost V 0 bases and J 0 bases; bases outside gene matches: 5. CDR1 is SGDLS and CDR2 is YYNGEE in the germline V gene.

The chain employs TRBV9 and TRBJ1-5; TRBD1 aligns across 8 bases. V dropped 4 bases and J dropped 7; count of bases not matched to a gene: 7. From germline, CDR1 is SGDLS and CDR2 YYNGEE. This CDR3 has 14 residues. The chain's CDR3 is CASSQSGGHQPQHF. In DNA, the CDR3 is TGTGCCAGCAGCCAGTCAGGGGGCCACCAGCCCCAGCATTTT. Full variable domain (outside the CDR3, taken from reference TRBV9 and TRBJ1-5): DSGVTQTPKHLITATGQRVTLRCSPRSGDLSVYWYQQSLDQGLQFLIQYYNGEERAKGNILERFSAQQFPDLHSELNLSSLELGDSALYFCASSQSGGHQPQHFGDGTRLSIL.

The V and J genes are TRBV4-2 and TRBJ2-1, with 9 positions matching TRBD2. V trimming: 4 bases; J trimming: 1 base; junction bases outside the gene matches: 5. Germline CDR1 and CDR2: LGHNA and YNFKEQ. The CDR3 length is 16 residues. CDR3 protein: CASSPLAGSSYNEQFF. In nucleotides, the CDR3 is TGTGCCAGCAGCCCCCTAGCGGGGAGTTCCTACAATGAGCAGTTCTTC.

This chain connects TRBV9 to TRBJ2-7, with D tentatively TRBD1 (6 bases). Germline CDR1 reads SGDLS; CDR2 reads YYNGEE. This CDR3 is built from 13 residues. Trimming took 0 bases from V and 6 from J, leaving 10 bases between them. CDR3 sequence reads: CASSVEDSREQYF. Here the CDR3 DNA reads TGTGCCAGCAGCGTAGAGGACAGCCGCGAGCAGTACTTC.

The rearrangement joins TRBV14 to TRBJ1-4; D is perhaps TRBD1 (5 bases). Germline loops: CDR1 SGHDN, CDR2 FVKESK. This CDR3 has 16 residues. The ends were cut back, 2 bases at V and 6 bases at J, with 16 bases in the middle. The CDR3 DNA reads TGTGCCAGCAGCCAAATAGTAGGGGTTCACTATGAAAAACTGTTTTTT. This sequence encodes CASSQIVGVHYEKLFF.

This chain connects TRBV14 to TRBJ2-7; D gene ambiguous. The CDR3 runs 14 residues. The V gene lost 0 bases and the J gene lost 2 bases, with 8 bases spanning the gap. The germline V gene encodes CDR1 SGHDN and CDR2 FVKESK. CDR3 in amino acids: CASSQESRTYEQYF. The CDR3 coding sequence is TGTGCCAGCAGCCAAGAGAGCCGCACCTACGAGCAGTACTTC. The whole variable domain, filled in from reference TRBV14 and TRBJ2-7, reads EAGVTQFPSHSVIEKGQTVTLRCDPISGHDNLYWYRRVMGKEIKFLLHFVKESKQDESGMPNNRFLAERTGGTYSTLKVQPAELEDSGVYFCASSQESRTYEQYFGPGTRLTVT.

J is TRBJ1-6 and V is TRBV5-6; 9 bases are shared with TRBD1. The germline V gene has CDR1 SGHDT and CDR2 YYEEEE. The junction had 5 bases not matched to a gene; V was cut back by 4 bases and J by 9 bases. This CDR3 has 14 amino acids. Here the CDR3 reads CASSPGTGISPLHF. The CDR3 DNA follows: TGTGCCAGCAGCCCCGGGACAGGGATTTCACCCCTCCACTTT.

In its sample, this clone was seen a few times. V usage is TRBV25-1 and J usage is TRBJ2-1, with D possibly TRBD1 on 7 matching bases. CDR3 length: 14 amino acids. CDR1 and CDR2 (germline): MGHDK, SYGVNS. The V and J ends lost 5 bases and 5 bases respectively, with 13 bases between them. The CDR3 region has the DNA TGTGCCAGCAGTAGGTCAGGGGGGCACAATGAGCAGTTCTTC. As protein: CASSRSGGHNEQFF.

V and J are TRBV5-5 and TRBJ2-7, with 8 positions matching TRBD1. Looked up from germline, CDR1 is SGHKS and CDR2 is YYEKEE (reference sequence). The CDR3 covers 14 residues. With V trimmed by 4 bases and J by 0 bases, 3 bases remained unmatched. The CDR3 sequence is CASSGGQGSYEQYF. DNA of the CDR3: TGTGCCAGCAGCGGAGGACAGGGCTCCTACGAGCAGTACTTC.